This T cell receptor beta chain derives from a study of blood T cells in healthy people across ages. Whole-study findings and limits: Long-lived donors had more naive CD4+ cells and higher diversity than aged donors.

Next came a second PCR, run for roughly 7 to 12 cycles, which used a sample-barcoded 5' primer along with a J-beta primer mix. TCRdb reprocessed the 5' RACE reads with MiXCR, giving one entry per CDR3 protein. The data contain about 1.4 million distinct CDR3 sequences, 55% to 75% of them singletons. CDR3 length: 14 amino acids. The V end was cut by 3 bases, the J end by 13 bases, with 19 bases between. To note about this clonotype: Its target is not known.

Each of the donors had approximately 10 milliliters of peripheral blood drawn into EDTA-treated Vacutainer tubes. Extraction yielded at least 5 micrograms of total RNA per sample. The sequence derives from a man younger than 35 in good health. The chain uses TRBV12-3 or TRBV12-4 and TRBJ2-4; D is perhaps TRBD1 (6 bases). The material sequenced was blood. The CDR3, as DNA: TGTGCCAGCAGTTTCGCAGGGGCCCAGGAGGAGCAGTACTTC. This encodes CASSFAGAQEEQYF.